These 30 T cell receptor beta chains came from one sample sequenced in a study of T cell responses to AZD1222 COVID-19 vaccine. The repertoire was sequenced with immunoSEQ multiplex PCR; TCRdb's copy has only in-frame clones and lacks some. Altogether 120,000 or so clones are present, roughly 90% being singletons, with the ten largest covering more than 6%. The source was peripheral blood, collected 28 days after the second AZD1222 dose. The origin of the receptors is an adult who received the AZD1222 COVID-19 vaccine.

This clone was observed a single time. The gene calls are TRBV6-5 and TRBJ1-2; the D gene is possibly TRBD1 (5 bases). Germline V lookup: CDR1 MNHEY, CDR2 SVGAGI. The ends were cut back, 5 bases at V and 2 bases at J, with 9 bases in the middle. This CDR3 has 13 residues. Here the CDR3 DNA reads TGTGCCAGCAGTCTAGACAGAAACTATGGCTACACCTTC. As protein: CASSLDRNYGYTF.

The chain employs TRBV2 and TRBJ1-2; D is undetermined. The V and J ends lost 1 base and 2 bases respectively, with 8 bases between them. The CDR3 covers 14 residues. Germline CDR1 is SNHLY and CDR2 is FYNNEI. Here the CDR3 reads CASSEVGRNYGYTF. The DNA of the CDR3 is TGTGCCAGCAGTGAAGTTGGCAGAAACTATGGCTACACCTTC.

The V call is TRBV5-4, the J call TRBJ2-1; 9 bases fit TRBD2. The CDR3 runs to 16 residues. Unmatched junction bases numbered 7, after V lost 3 bases and J lost 3 bases. CDR1 and CDR2 (germline): SGHNT, YYREEE (reference sequence). The CDR3: CASSWGGGESYNEQFF. Written as DNA, the CDR3 is TGTGCCAGCAGCTGGGGCGGGGGGGAGAGCTACAATGAGCAGTTCTTC.

V usage is TRBV7-8 and J usage is TRBJ2-7, with 13 nucleotides matching TRBD2. The length of the CDR3 is 18 residues. With V trimmed by 1 base and J by 4 bases, 10 bases remained unmatched. The germline gives CDR1 SGHVS, CDR2 FQNEAQ. The CDR3 loop is CASSLGTSGRGGRYEQYF. CDR3 coding DNA: TGTGCCAGCAGCTTAGGGACTAGCGGGAGAGGCGGCAGGTACGAGCAGTACTTC.

The chain employs TRBV2 and TRBJ1-5; 7 positions agree with TRBD1. The J segment lost 6 bases and the V segment lost 6 bases, leaving 11 bases of the junction unmatched. Germline CDR1 and CDR2: SNHLY and FYNNEI. CDR3 length: 15 amino acids. The CDR3 sequence: CASSMGQSASQPQHF. In nucleotides, the CDR3 is TGTGCCAGCAGCATGGGACAGTCAGCGAGTCAGCCCCAGCATTTT.

The chain joins TRBV5-5 to TRBJ1-3; the match to TRBD1 covers 11 bases. This CDR3 has 14 residues. After removal of 3 bases from V and 8 bases from J, the junction contained 4 bases not matched to a gene. CDR1 is SGHKS, CDR2 YYEKEE, per germline (reference sequence). CDR3 DNA: TGTGCCAGCAGCTGGACAGGGGGCGCACACACCATATATTTT. This translates into CASSWTGGAHTIYF.

The genes are TRBV7-2 and TRBJ1-5; D may be TRBD1 (6 bases). Trimming removed 5 bases from V and 5 bases from J, with 22 bases in between. The CDR3 loop spans 17 amino acids. Germline V gives CDR1 SGHTA, CDR2 FQGNSA. This CDR3 reads CASSPSPQGTNHQPQHF. CDR3 DNA: TGTGCCAGCAGCCCCTCACCACAGGGTACCAATCATCAGCCCCAGCATTTT.

The CDR3 loop is CASWGSSTEAFF. The CDR3 DNA reads TGTGCCAGCTGGGGAAGTAGTACTGAAGCTTTCTTT. The chain couples TRBV2 to TRBJ1-1; D call uncertain. The CDR3 covers 12 residues. Deletions cut 8 bases from V and 5 bases from J, with 12 bases between. CDR1 and CDR2 from the germline V gene are SNHLY and FYNNEI.

The chain joins TRBV29-1 to TRBJ2-1; no reliable D call. Trimming shortened V by 5 bases and J by 8 bases, and 10 bases separated the two germline ends. Per the germline V gene, CDR1 is SQVTM and CDR2 is ANQGSEA. This CDR3 comprises 11 residues. The CDR3 protein is CSVPSTYEQFF. In DNA, the CDR3 is TGCAGCGTTCCTTCCACTTATGAGCAGTTCTTC.

The J gene is TRBJ1-3, the V gene TRBV5-5, with D uncertain. From germline, CDR1 is SGHKS and CDR2 YYEKEE (reference sequence). The length of the CDR3 is 12 residues. Trimming pared 4 bases from V and 8 bases from J, leaving 10 bases between. This CDR3 is CASSPGEDTIYF. In DNA, the CDR3 is TGTGCCAGCAGCCCTGGAGAGGACACCATATATTTT. Full variable domain (remainder filled in from reference TRBV5-5 and TRBJ1-3): DAGVTQSPTHLIKTRGQQVTLRCSPISGHKSVSWYQQVLGQGPQFIFQYYEKEERGRGNFPDRFSARQFPNYSSELNVNALLLGDSALYLCASSPGEDTIYFGEGSWLTVV.

V is TRBV6-4 and J is TRBJ2-2, with D hard to call. Trimming pared 0 bases from V and 0 bases from J, leaving 17 bases between. CDR3 length: 19 residues. The germline V gene has CDR1 MRHNA and CDR2 SNTAGT. The CDR3 nucleotides are TGTGCCAGCAGTGACTCGATTGCTGCAGGCGTTGCGAACACCGGGGAGCTGTTTTTT. Protein: CASSDSIAAGVANTGELFF.

The CDR3 protein is CASSRQGAEKLFF. CDR3 nucleotide sequence: TGTGCCAGCAGTCGACAGGGGGCCGAAAAACTGTTTTTT. The chain uses TRBV27 and TRBJ1-4; 10 positions agree with TRBD1. The CDR3 is 13 residues long. With V trimmed by 5 bases and J by 8 bases, 2 bases remained unmatched. CDR1 is MNHEY, CDR2 SMNVEV, per germline (reference sequence). The entire variable domain, with the rest obtained from reference TRBV27 and TRBJ1-4, is as follows: EAQVTQNPRYLITVTGKKLTVTCSQNMNHEYMSWYRQDPGLGLRQIYYSMNVEVTDKGDVPEGYKVSRKEKRNFPLILESPSPNQTSLYFCASSRQGAEKLFFGSGTQLSVL.

The V gene is TRBV6-1, the J gene TRBJ2-4; TRBD1 might be the D (5 bases). The germline V gene has CDR1 MNHNS and CDR2 SASEGT. The CDR3 length is 14 residues. Trimming took off 3 bases at V and 4 bases at J, with 10 bases between the two ends. The CDR3 is CASSERQPKNIQYF. The CDR3 DNA reads as TGTGCCAGCAGTGAGAGACAGCCTAAAAACATTCAGTACTTC.

This chain uses TRBV6-5 with TRBJ2-3, with D hard to call. Germline V lookup: CDR1 MNHEY, CDR2 SVGAGI. Trimming stripped 10 bases from V and 2 bases from J, with 13 bases between. The CDR3 contains 13 residues. CDR3 DNA: TGTGCCACCCGACCCATATCCACAGATACGCAGTATTTT. This sequence encodes CATRPISTDTQYF.

The rearrangement uses TRBV6-1 and TRBJ2-7; TRBD1 matches 11 bases. This CDR3 region has 16 residues. The germline V gene encodes CDR1 MNHNS and CDR2 SASEGT. Losses at the gene ends were 3 bases for V and 4 bases for J; bases not matched to a gene: 8. The CDR3 DNA is TGTGCCAGCAGTGATACCTGGACAGGGGGCTTTTACGAGCAGTACTTC. It codes for CASSDTWTGGFYEQYF.

CDR3: CASSTTGSGATEAFF. The DNA of the CDR3 is TGCGCCAGCAGTACCACAGGGTCCGGGGCCACTGAAGCTTTCTTT. The chain couples TRBV10-2 to TRBJ1-1; perhaps TRBD1 as D (6 bases). Germline-derived CDR1 and CDR2 are WSHSY and SAAADI. V lost 5 bases and J lost 4, with 17 bases in between. The CDR3 is made up of 15 amino acids.

CDR3: CASSESVRERNQPQHF. CDR3 in DNA: TGCGCCAGCAGTGAGTCGGTCAGGGAGCGCAATCAGCCCCAGCATTTT. The V call is TRBV10-1, the J call TRBJ1-5; a possible D gene is TRBD1 (5 bases). V was clipped by 0 bases and J by 2 bases, with 11 bases between them. CDR3 length: 16 residues. Germline V gene data show CDR1 as WNHNN and CDR2 as SYGVQD (reference sequence).

CDR3 DNA: TGTGCCAGCAGCGTAGGGACAGGGGGTGGCAATGAGCAGTTCTTC. Protein sequence: CASSVGTGGGNEQFF. The V and J genes are TRBV9 and TRBJ2-1; 10 bases are a match to TRBD1. The CDR3 consists of 15 residues. V lost 0 bases to trimming and J lost 6 bases; unmatched junction nucleotides: 3. Per the germline V gene, CDR1 is SGDLS and CDR2 is YYNGEE.

The rearrangement uses TRBV10-1 and TRBJ2-5; TRBD2 might be the D (5 bases). Germline values: CDR1 WNHNN, CDR2 SYGVQD (reference sequence). The CDR3 has 15 residues. Trimming cost V 8 bases and J 1 base, with 17 bases left between them. CDR3 amino acids: CASDPRAGFQETQYF. As DNA, the CDR3 is TGCGCCAGCGATCCGAGGGCAGGCTTCCAAGAGACCCAGTACTTC.

The chain uses TRBV29-1 and TRBJ2-7; 8 nucleotides align to TRBD1. The CDR3 runs 14 residues. V lost 4 bases to trimming and J lost 4 bases; unmatched junction nucleotides: 9. Germline CDR1 is SQVTM and CDR2 is ANQGSEA. CDR3 amino acids: CSVVFDRGGYEQYF. In DNA, the CDR3 is TGCAGCGTTGTCTTCGACAGGGGTGGATACGAGCAGTACTTC.

The J gene is TRBJ1-1, the V gene TRBV27; D is uncertain. Germline loops: CDR1 MNHEY, CDR2 SMNVEV (reference sequence). Trimming took off 3 bases at V and 1 base at J, with 9 bases between the two ends. The CDR3 is made up of 14 amino acids. The CDR3 nucleotides read TGTGCCAGCAGTTTTTCCCCGTCGAACACTGAAGCTTTCTTT. This sequence encodes CASSFSPSNTEAFF.

Note on this clone: The junction differs from germline at one of its ends, possibly a read error. This chain connects TRBV2 to TRBJ1-3; 7 positions agree with TRBD1. The CDR3 runs 15 residues. CDR1 and CDR2 from the germline V gene are SNHLY and FYNNEI. The CDR3 here is CASSEGQVSGNTIYF. The CDR3 DNA is TGTGCCAGCAGCGAAGGACAGGTCTCTGGAAACACCATATATTTT.

The J gene is TRBJ2-3, the V gene TRBV27; TRBD2 agrees at 7 bases. Trimming took 7 bases from V and 0 from J; bases not matched to a gene: 16. The germline gives CDR1 MNHEY, CDR2 SMNVEV (reference sequence). This CDR3 has 18 residues. This CDR3 is CASKTLTGGWSSTDTQYF. The CDR3 region has the DNA TGTGCCAGCAAAACTCTCACCGGGGGGTGGTCTAGCACAGATACGCAGTATTTT.

In this sample, this clone turned up once. The genes are TRBV5-1 and TRBJ2-4; no reliable D call. CDR3 length: 13 residues. V lost 0 bases, J lost 9 bases, and 10 bases lay in between. Germline V CDR1 and CDR2: SGHRS, YFSETQ. For the CDR3, the DNA is TGCGCCAGCAGCTTGGACCGGGTGGGCATTCAGTACTTC. Translated, it gives CASSLDRVGIQYF.

The rearrangement joins TRBV19 to TRBJ1-3; D is possibly TRBD1 (6 bases). Germline assignment: CDR1 LNHDA and CDR2 SQIVND (reference sequence). V shed 6 bases and J shed 2 bases, with 17 bases lying between them. The CDR3 runs to 16 residues. The CDR3 reads CASSGDRTKAGNTIYF. CDR3 nucleotide sequence: TGTGCCAGTAGCGGAGACAGGACTAAAGCTGGAAACACCATATATTTT.

V is TRBV2 and J is TRBJ2-3; D may be TRBD1 or TRBD2 (6 bases each). CDR3 length: 13 residues. Germline loops: CDR1 SNHLY, CDR2 FYNNEI. The germline V and J ends were trimmed by 8 bases and 2 bases, with 11 bases remaining between them. CDR3 bases: TGTGCCAGCGTCCGGGGGCACACAGATACGCAGTATTTT. Translated: CASVRGHTDTQYF.

CDR3 sequence (DNA): TGTGCCAGCAGCCAAGATCCCAACACCGGGGAGCTGTTTTTT. Protein: CASSQDPNTGELFF. The gene calls are TRBV14 and TRBJ2-2; unclear D gene. Deletions cut 0 bases from V and 2 bases from J, with 4 bases between. Germline V lookup: CDR1 SGHDN, CDR2 FVKESK. This CDR3 comprises 14 residues.

The CDR3 loop is CASSYSLQGYEQYF. The DNA of the CDR3 is TGTGCCAGCAGTTACTCGTTACAGGGCTACGAGCAGTACTTC. The rearrangement uses TRBV6-5 and TRBJ2-7; TRBD1 is a possible D gene (6 bases). Trimming cost V 0 bases and J 3 bases, with 9 bases left between them. Germline assignment: CDR1 MNHEY and CDR2 SVGAGI. CDR3 length equals 14 residues.

The V call is TRBV28, the J call TRBJ2-1; a possible D gene is TRBD1 (6 bases). Trimming shortened V by 6 bases and J by 9 bases, and 21 bases separated the two germline ends. CDR1 and CDR2 from the germline V gene are MDHEN and SYDVKM. The CDR3 length is 15 residues. The CDR3 here is CASRITGLARGEQFF. CDR3 nucleotide sequence: TGTGCCAGCAGAATTACAGGGCTGGCTAGGGGTGAGCAGTTCTTC.

This clone was seen a single time. The chain combines TRBV6-5 with TRBJ1-5; 9 positions agree with TRBD1. After removal of 6 bases from V and 6 bases from J, the junction contained 6 bases not matched to a gene. Germline V gives CDR1 MNHEY, CDR2 SVGAGI. The CDR3 loop spans 14 amino acids. The CDR3 DNA reads as TGTGCCAGCAGGCAAACAGGGGGCAGTCAGCCCCAGCATTTT. Its protein is CASRQTGGSQPQHF.